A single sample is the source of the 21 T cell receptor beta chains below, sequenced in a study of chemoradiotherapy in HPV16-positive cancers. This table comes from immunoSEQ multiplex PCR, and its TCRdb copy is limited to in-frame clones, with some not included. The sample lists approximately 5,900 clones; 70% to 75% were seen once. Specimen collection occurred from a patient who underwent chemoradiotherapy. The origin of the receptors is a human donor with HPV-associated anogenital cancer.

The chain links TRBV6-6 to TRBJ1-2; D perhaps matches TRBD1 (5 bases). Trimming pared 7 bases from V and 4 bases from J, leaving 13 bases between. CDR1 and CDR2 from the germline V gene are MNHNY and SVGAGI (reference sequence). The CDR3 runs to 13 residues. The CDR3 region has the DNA TGTGCCAGCATAGGGGACGGTTCCTATGGCTACACCTTC. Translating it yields CASIGDGSYGYTF.

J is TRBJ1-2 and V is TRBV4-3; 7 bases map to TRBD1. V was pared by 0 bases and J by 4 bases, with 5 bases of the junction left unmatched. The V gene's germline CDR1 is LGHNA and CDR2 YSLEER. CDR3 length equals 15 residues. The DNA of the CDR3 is TGCGCCAGCAGCCAAGACAGGACAGGCAGCTATGGCTACACCTTC. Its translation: CASSQDRTGSYGYTF.

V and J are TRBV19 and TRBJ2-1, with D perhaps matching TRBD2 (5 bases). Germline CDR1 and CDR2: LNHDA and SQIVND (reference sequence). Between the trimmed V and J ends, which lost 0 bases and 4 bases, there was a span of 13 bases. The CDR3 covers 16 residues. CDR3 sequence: CASSIDGLKSYNEQFF. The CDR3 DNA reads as TGTGCCAGTAGTATAGACGGACTGAAGAGTTACAATGAGCAGTTCTTC. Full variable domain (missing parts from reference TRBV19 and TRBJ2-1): DGGITQSPKYLFRKEGQNVTLSCEQNLNHDAMYWYRQDPGQGLRLIYYSQIVNDFQKGDIAEGYSVSREKKESFPLTVTSAQKNPTAFYLCASSIDGLKSYNEQFFGPGTRLTVL.

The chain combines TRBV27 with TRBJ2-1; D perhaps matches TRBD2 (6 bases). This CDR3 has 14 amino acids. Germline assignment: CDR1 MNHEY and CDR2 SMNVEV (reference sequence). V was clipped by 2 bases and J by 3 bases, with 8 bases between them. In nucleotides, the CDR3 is TGTGCCAGCAGTTTAGGCGGGATCTACAATGAGCAGTTCTTC. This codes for CASSLGGIYNEQFF.

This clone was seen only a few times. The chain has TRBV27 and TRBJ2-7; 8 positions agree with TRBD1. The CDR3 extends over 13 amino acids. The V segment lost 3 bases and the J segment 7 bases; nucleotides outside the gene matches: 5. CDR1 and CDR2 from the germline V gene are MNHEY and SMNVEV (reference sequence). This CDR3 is CASSFGQGREQYF. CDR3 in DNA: TGTGCCAGCAGTTTCGGACAGGGCCGGGAGCAGTACTTC.

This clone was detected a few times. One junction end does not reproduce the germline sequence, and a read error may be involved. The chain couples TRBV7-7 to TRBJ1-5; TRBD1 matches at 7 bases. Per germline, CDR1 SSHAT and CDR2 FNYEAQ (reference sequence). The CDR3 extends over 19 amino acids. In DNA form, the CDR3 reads TGTGCTAGCAGCTTTTGTCCGAGACAGGGCATCGGGAGCAATCAGCCCCAGCATTTT. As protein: CASSFCPRQGIGSNQPQHF.

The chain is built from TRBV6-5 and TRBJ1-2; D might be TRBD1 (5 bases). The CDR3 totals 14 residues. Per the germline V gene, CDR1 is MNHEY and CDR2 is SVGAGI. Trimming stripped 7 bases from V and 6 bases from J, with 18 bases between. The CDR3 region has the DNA TGTGCCAGCATCCCCCCGGGACGTTCAGATGGCTACACCTTC. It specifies CASIPPGRSDGYTF.

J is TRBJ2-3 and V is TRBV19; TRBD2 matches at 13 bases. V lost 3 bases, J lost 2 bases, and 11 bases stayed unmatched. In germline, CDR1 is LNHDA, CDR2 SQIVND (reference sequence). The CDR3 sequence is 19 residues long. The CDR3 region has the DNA TGTGCCAGTAGTATCGGCCCGGGACTAGCGGGGACTTCCACAGATACGCAGTATTTT. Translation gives CASSIGPGLAGTSTDTQYF.

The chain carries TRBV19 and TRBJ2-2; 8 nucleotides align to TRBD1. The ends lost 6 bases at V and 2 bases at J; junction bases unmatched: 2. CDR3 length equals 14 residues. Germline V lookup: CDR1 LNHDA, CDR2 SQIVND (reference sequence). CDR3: CASRDRANTGELFF. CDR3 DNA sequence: TGTGCCAGTAGGGACAGGGCTAACACCGGGGAGCTGTTTTTT.

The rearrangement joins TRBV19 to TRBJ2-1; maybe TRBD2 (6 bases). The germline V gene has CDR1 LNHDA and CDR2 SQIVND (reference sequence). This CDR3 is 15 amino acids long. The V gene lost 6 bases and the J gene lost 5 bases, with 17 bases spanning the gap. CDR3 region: CASSPLEGLNNEQFF. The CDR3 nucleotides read TGTGCCAGTAGCCCGTTGGAGGGTCTTAACAATGAGCAGTTCTTC.

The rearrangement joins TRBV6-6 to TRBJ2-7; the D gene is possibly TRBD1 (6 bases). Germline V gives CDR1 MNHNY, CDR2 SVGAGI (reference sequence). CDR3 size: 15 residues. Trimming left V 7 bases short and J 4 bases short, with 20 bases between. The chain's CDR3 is CASTTPQTRGYEQYF. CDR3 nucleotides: TGTGCCAGCACCACCCCCCAGACCAGGGGTTACGAGCAGTACTTC.

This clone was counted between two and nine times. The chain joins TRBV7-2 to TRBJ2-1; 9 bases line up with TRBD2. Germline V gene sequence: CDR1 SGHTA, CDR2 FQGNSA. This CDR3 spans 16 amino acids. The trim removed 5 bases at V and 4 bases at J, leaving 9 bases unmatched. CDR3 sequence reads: CASSLRGSGGYNEQFF. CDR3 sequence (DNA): TGTGCCAGCAGCCTCCGTGGTAGCGGGGGATACAATGAGCAGTTCTTC.

CDR3 coding DNA: TGTGCCAGCAGCCAAGGGCGTCTAGGGTCCGATCAGCCCCAGCATTTT. As protein: CASSQGRLGSDQPQHF. This sequence joins TRBV4-2 and TRBJ1-5; D is unclear. This CDR3 contains 16 residues. The V gene's germline CDR1 is LGHNA and CDR2 YNFKEQ. Trimming stripped 1 base from V and 5 bases from J, with 15 bases between.

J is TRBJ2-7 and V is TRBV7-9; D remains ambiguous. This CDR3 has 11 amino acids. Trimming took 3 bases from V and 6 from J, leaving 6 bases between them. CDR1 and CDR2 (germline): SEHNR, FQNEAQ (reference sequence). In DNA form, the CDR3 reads TGTGCCAGCAGCTTGAACAGCGAGCAGTACTTC. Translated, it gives CASSLNSEQYF.

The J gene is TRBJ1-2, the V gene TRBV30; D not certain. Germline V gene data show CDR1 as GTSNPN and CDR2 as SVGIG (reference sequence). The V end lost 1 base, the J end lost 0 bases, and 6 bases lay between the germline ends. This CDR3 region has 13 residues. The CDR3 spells CAWSGTANYGYTF. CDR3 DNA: TGTGCCTGGAGTGGGACCGCTAACTATGGCTACACCTTC.

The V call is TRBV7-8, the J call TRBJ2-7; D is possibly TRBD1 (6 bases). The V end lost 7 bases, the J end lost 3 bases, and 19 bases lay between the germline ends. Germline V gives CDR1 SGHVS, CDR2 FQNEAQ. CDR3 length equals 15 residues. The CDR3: CASTRRGTSVYEQYF. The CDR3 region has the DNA TGTGCCAGCACCAGACGAGGGACATCAGTCTACGAGCAGTACTTC.

The CDR3: CASSLGGATNIQYF. The CDR3 bases are TGTGCCAGCAGCTTAGGCGGGGCAACGAACATTCAGTACTTC. V is TRBV7-6 and J is TRBJ2-4; tentatively, D is TRBD2 (6 bases). This CDR3 spans 14 amino acids. From germline, CDR1 is SGHVS and CDR2 FNYEAQ. Between the trimmed V and J ends, which lost 1 base and 7 bases, there was a span of 11 bases.

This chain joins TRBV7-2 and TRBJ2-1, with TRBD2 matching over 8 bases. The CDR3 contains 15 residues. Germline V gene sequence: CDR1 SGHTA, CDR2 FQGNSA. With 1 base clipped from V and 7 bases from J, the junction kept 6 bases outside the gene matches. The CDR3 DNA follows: TGTGCCAGCAGCTTAGACCGGGGGGGGCTTAATGAGCAGTTCTTC. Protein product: CASSLDRGGLNEQFF.

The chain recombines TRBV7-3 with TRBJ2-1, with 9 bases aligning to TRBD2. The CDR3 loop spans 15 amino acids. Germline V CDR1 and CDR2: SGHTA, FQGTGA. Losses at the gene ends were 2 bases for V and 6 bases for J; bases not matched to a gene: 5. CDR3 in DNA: TGTGCCAGCAGCTTAGGAGCGGGGGGCGGCAATGAGCAGTTCTTC. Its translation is CASSLGAGGGNEQFF.

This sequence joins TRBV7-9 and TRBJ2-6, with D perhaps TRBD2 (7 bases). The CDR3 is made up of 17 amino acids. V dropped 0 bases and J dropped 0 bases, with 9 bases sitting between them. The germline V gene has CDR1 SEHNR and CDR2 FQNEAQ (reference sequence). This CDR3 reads CASSLAGGRSGANVLTF. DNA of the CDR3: TGTGCCAGCAGCTTAGCGGGGGGGCGCTCTGGGGCCAACGTCCTGACTTTC.

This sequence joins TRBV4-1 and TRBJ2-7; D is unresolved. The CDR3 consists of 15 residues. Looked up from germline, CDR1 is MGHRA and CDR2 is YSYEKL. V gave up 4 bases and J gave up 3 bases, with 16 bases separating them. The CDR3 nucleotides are TGCGCCAGCAGCCCCAAGGCCCAGCCCTTCTACGAGCAGTACTTC. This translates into CASSPKAQPFYEQYF.